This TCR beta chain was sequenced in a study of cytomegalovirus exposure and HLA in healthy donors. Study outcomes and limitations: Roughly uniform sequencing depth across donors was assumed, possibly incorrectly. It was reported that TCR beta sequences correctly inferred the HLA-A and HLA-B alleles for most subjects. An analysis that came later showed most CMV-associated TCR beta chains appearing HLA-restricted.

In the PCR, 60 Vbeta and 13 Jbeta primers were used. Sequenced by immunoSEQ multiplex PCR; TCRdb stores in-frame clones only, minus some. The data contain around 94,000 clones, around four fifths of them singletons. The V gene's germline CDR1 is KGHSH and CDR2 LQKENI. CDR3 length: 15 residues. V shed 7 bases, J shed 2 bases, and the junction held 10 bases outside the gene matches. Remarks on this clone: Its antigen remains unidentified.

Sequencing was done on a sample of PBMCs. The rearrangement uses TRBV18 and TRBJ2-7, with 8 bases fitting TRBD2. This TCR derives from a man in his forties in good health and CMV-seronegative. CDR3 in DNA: TGTGCCAGCTTACGTCCGGGGGGGGGAACCTACGAGCAGTACTTC. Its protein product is CASLRPGGGTYEQYF.